These T cell receptor beta chains were read from a single sample in a study of tumor-infiltrating lymphocytes in primary liver carcinoma. TCRdb itself ran the multiplex PCR reads through MiXCR, one entry per CDR3 protein. The table includes a few hundred thousand distinct CDR3 sequences, approximately 58% detected once. The specimen sequenced was peripheral blood. All receptors come from a woman aged 25 to 39 with primary liver carcinoma and hepatitis B virus infection. The CDR3 runs from the conserved cysteine through the conserved F or W. The D gene is left open where the match is weak. Size tells how often a clone was seen (once, few, many) or the class of an expanded clone, and some rows leave it out.

D: -
V: TRBV7-9
size: few
J: TRBJ1-4
CDR3: CASSLRGGRLNEKLFF
DNA: TGTGCCAGCAGCTTAAGGGGCGGCAGACTTAATGAAAAACTGTTTTTT

D: -
V: TRBV4-2
size: -
J: TRBJ2-2
CDR3: CASSQAGFNTGELFF
DNA: TGTGCCAGCAGCCAAGCTGGCTTTAACACCGGGGAGCTGTTTTTT

D: -
V: TRBV11-3
size: -
J: TRBJ2-1
CDR3: CASSFGACSYNEQFF
DNA: TGTGCCAGCAGCTTCGGGGCCTGCTCCTACAATGAGCAATTCTTC

D: TRBD1
V: TRBV30
size: -
J: TRBJ1-2
CDR3: CAWRAGTGGASGYTF
DNA: TGTGCCTGGAGGGCCGGGACAGGGGGCGCGTCTGGCTACACCTTC

D: -
V: TRBV11-2
size: -
J: TRBJ2-4
CDR3: CASSLSSFVTKNIQYF
DNA: TGTGCCAGCAGCTTATCCTCCTTTGTAACCAAAAACATTCAGTACTTC

D: -
V: TRBV6-6
size: -
J: TRBJ2-6
CDR3: CTSEDSGANVLTF
DNA: TGTACCAGCGAGGACTCTGGGGCCAACGTCCTGACTTTC

D: TRBD1
V: TRBV25-1
size: -
J: TRBJ1-3
CDR3: CASSGQGFSGNTIYF
DNA: TGTGCCAGCAGTGGACAGGGCTTTTCTGGAAACACCATATATTTT

D: -
V: TRBV5-1
size: -
J: TRBJ2-7
CDR3: CASSYETGPGYEQYF
DNA: TGCGCCAGCAGCTACGAAACAGGTCCCGGGTACGAGCAGTACTTC

D: -
V: TRBV6-2/TRBV6-3
size: many
J: TRBJ1-5
CDR3: CASSYLNSNQPQHF
DNA: TGTGCCAGCAGTTATTTGAATAGCAATCAGCCCCAGCATTTT

D: -
V: TRBV11-2
size: many
J: TRBJ2-1
CDR3: CASIFGTPSYNEQFF
DNA: TGTGCCAGCATCTTTGGGACTCCCTCCTACAATGAGCAGTTCTTC

D: -
V: TRBV4-3
size: -
J: TRBJ2-1
CDR3: CASSQGAGSSYNEQFF
DNA: TGCGCCAGCAGTCAAGGTGCGGGAAGTTCCTACAATGAGCAGTTCTTC

D: -
V: TRBV7-9
size: many
J: TRBJ1-1
CDR3: CASSLSQGTRFF
DNA: TGTGCCAGCAGCTTAAGCCAGGGCACGAGGTTCTTT

D: -
V: TRBV11-2
size: many
J: TRBJ2-6
CDR3: CASSLDQSPWANVLTF
DNA: TGTGCCAGCAGCTTAGATCAATCTCCCTGGGCCAACGTCCTGACTTTC

D: TRBD2
V: TRBV2
size: -
J: TRBJ2-1
CDR3: CVSSELASGRYEQFF
DNA: TGTGTCAGCAGTGAATTGGCTAGCGGGAGATACGAGCAGTTCTTC

D: -
V: TRBV4-1
size: -
J: TRBJ2-5
CDR3: CASSQGSSGPETQCF
DNA: TGCGCCAGCAGCCAAGGTTCAAGCGGCCCAGAGACCCAGTGCTTC

D: -
V: TRBV12-3/TRBV12-4
size: many
J: TRBJ2-6
CDR3: CASSGRGFGANVLTF
DNA: TGTGCCAGCAGTGGTAGGGGGTTTGGGGCCAACGTCCTGACTTTC

D: -
V: TRBV5-5
size: many
J: TRBJ2-3
CDR3: CASSRGADTQYF
DNA: TGTGCCAGCAGCCGTGGGGCAGATACGCAGTATTTT

D: -
V: TRBV11-2
size: -
J: TRBJ2-5
CDR3: CASCSPATWEAQYF
DNA: TGTGCCAGCTGCTCCCCGGCGACCTGGGAGGCCCAGTACTTC

D: -
V: TRBV29-1
size: many
J: TRBJ1-1
CDR3: CSAAHTDLRGQAFF
DNA: TGCAGCGCCGCCCACACGGACTTACGAGGCCAAGCTTTCTTT

D: -
V: TRBV14
size: once
J: TRBJ2-5
CDR3: CASSQGREQHF
DNA: TGTGCCAGCAGCCAAGGACGCGAGCAGCACTTC

D: -
V: TRBV12-3/TRBV12-4
size: -
J: TRBJ1-5
CDR3: CASSTTDIFNQPQHF
DNA: TGTGCTAGCAGTACCACAGACATCTTCAATCAGCCCCAGCATTTT

D: -
V: TRBV11-2
size: -
J: TRBJ1-1
CDR3: CVSSNTGTRMNTEAFF
DNA: TGTGTCAGCAGCAATACCGGGACACGTATGAACACTGAAGCTTTCTTT

D: TRBD1
V: TRBV11-2
size: -
J: TRBJ1-4
CDR3: CANSSQGAHTNEKLFF
DNA: TGTGCCAACAGCTCTCAGGGGGCGCACACTAATGAAAAACTGTTTTTT

D: -
V: TRBV13
size: few
J: TRBJ1-1
CDR3: CASRQGRITEAFF
DNA: TGTGCCAGCAGACAGGGTAGGATCACTGAAGCTTTCTTT

D: -
V: TRBV5-5
size: -
J: TRBJ2-1
CDR3: CANSLWDSSNEQFF
DNA: TGTGCCAACAGCTTATGGGACTCGTCAAATGAGCAGTTCTTC

D: TRBD1
V: TRBV18
size: -
J: TRBJ2-7
CDR3: CASSPPDRNNEQYF
DNA: TGTGCCAGCTCACCACCGGACAGGAACAACGAGCAGTACTTC

D: -
V: TRBV10-3
size: many
J: TRBJ2-5
CDR3: CATRGSDQETQYF
DNA: TGTGCCACCCGGGGCAGCGACCAAGAGACCCAGTACTTC

D: TRBD1
V: TRBV6-2/TRBV6-3
size: few
J: TRBJ1-5
CDR3: CASSYGDRVGNQPQHF
DNA: TGTGCCAGCAGTTACGGGGACAGGGTAGGGAATCAGCCCCAGCATTTT

D: -
V: TRBV11-2
size: -
J: TRBJ1-1
CDR3: CASSLAGACEAFF
DNA: TGTGCCAGCAGCTTAGCAGGGGCGTGTGAAGCTTTCTTT

D: -
V: TRBV11-2
size: -
J: TRBJ2-1
CDR3: CASSYNFRSEQLF
DNA: TGTGCCAGCAGCTACAACTTTAGGAGTGAGCAGCTCTTC

D: -
V: TRBV29-1
size: medium-sized
J: TRBJ2-3
CDR3: CSAKDGGTDTQYF
DNA: TGCAGCGCTAAGGACGGAGGCACAGATACGCAGTATTTT

D: -
V: TRBV12-3/TRBV12-4
size: -
J: TRBJ2-3
CDR3: CDSRLIMGDTQYF
DNA: TGTGACAGCAGACTCATCATGGGAGATACGCAGTATTTT